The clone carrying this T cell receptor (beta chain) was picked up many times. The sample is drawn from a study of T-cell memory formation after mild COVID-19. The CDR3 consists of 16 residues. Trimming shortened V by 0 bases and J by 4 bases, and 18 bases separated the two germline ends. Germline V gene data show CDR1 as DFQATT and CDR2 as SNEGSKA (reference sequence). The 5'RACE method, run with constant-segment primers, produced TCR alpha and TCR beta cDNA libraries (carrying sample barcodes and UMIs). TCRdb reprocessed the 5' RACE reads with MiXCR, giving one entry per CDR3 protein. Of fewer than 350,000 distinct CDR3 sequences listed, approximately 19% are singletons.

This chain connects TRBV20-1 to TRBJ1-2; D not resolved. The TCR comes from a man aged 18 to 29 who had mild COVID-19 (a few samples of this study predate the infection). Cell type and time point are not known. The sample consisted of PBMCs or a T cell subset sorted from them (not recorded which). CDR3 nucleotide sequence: TGCAGTGCTAGAGATCGGCCAGGACCCTACCCCTATGGCTACACCTTC. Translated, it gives CSARDRPGPYPYGYTF.